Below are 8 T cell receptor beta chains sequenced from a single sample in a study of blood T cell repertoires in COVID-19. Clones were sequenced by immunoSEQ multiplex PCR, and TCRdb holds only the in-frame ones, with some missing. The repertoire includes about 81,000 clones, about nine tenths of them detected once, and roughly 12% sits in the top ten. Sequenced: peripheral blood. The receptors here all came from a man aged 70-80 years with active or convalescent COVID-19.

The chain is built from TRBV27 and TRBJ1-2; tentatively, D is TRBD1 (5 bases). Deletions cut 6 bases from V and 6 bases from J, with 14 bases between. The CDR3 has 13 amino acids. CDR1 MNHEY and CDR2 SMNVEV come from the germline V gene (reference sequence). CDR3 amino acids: CASRFDTGDGYTF. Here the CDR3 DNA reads TGTGCCAGCAGATTCGACACGGGGGATGGCTACACCTTC.

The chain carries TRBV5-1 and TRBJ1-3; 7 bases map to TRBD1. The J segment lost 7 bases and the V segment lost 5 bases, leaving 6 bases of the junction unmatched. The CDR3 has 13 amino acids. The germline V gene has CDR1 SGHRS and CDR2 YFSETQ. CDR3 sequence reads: CASSLDRVNTIYF. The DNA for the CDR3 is TGCGCCAGCAGTTTAGACAGGGTGAACACCATATATTTT.

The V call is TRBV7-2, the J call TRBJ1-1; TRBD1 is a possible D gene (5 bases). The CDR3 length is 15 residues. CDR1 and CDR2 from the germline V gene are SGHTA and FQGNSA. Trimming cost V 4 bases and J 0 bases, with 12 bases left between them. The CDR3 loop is CASSSQGGVNTEAFF. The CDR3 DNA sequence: TGTGCCAGCAGCTCCCAGGGTGGGGTGAACACTGAAGCTTTCTTT.

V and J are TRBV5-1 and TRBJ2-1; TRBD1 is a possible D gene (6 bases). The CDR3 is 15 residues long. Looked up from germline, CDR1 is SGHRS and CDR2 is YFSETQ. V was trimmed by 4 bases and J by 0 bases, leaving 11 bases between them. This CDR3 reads CASSEDSSSYNEQFF. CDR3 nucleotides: TGCGCCAGCAGCGAGGACAGTAGCTCCTACAATGAGCAGTTCTTC.

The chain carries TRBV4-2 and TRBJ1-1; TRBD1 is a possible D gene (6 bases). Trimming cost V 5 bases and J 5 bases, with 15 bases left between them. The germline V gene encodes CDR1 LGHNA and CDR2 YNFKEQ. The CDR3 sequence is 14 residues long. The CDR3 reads CASSVTGEETEAFF. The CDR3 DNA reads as TGTGCCAGCAGCGTGACAGGAGAGGAGACTGAAGCTTTCTTT.

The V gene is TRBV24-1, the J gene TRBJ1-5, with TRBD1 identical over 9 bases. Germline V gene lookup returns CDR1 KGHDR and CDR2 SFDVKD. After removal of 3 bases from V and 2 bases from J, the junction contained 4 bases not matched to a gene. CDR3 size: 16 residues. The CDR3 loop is CATSDPGQGGNQPQHF. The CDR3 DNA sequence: TGTGCCACCAGTGATCCGGGACAGGGTGGCAATCAGCCCCAGCATTTT.

As DNA, the CDR3 is TGTGCCAGCGGTCCTCTAGGGGGAGCCGCTGGCTATGGCTACACCTTC. Amino acid sequence: CASGPLGGAAGYGYTF. V is TRBV2 and J is TRBJ1-2; D might be TRBD1 (6 bases). V lost 8 bases and J 4 bases, leaving 23 bases between the germline ends. This CDR3 contains 16 residues. Germline V gene data show CDR1 as SNHLY and CDR2 as FYNNEI.

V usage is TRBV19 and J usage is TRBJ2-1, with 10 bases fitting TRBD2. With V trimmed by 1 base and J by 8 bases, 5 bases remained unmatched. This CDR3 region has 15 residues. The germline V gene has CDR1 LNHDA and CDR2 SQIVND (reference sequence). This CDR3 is CASSIAAGGFDEQFF. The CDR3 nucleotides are TGTGCCAGTAGTATAGCAGCGGGGGGGTTCGATGAGCAGTTCTTC.